Shown below are 14 T cell receptor beta chains from a single sample sequenced in a study of blood T cell repertoires in COVID-19. The data were produced by immunoSEQ multiplex PCR, yet TCRdb's version contains in-frame clones alone and is incomplete. The repertoire holds fewer than 150,000 clones, around 64% seen once, with more than 0.75% in the top ten. Sequencing was done on a sample of peripheral blood. The receptors were gathered from a human donor with acute or convalescent COVID-19. The donor label of this sample is uncertain.

The gene calls are TRBV2 and TRBJ2-3; 10 nucleotides align to TRBD2. This CDR3 spans 14 amino acids. V gave up 4 bases and J gave up 6 bases; unmatched junction bases: 4. The germline CDR1 and CDR2 sequences are SNHLY and FYNNEI. DNA for the CDR3: TGTGCCAGCAGTGTCCTAGCGGGGGCCGATACGCAGTATTTT. Amino acids: CASSVLAGADTQYF.

This clone showed up just a few times. The chain couples TRBV6-5 to TRBJ2-7; D unclear. Germline loops: CDR1 MNHEY, CDR2 SVGAGI. Trimming cost V 0 bases and J 3 bases, with 15 bases left between them. The CDR3 extends over 16 amino acids. This CDR3 reads CASSYSQTPPIYEQYF. CDR3 coding DNA: TGTGCCAGCAGTTACTCCCAGACACCGCCCATCTACGAGCAGTACTTC.

V gene TRBV5-8 combines with J gene TRBJ2-7, with 9 bases fitting TRBD1. The CDR3 has 14 amino acids. V shed 5 bases, J shed 7 bases, and the junction held 10 bases outside the gene matches. CDR1 and CDR2 (germline): SGHTS, YDEGEE. The CDR3 here is CASSRAGTGWEQYF. In DNA, the CDR3 is TGTGCCAGCAGTCGCGCCGGGACAGGGTGGGAGCAGTACTTC. The full variable domain, completed using reference TRBV5-8 and TRBJ2-7, is EAGVTQSPTHLIKTRGQQATLRCSPISGHTSVYWYQQALGLGLQFLLWYDEGEERNRGNFPPRFSGRQFPNYSSELNVNALELEDSALYLCASSRAGTGWEQYFGPGTRLTVT.

This rearrangement joins TRBV7-9 to TRBJ2-7; TRBD1 matches at 9 bases. Trimming cost V 4 bases and J 6 bases; bases outside gene matches: 1. CDR1 is SEHNR, CDR2 FQNEAQ, per germline (reference sequence). The CDR3 runs to 12 residues. CDR3 amino acids: CASSSDRGEQYV. The CDR3 DNA reads as TGTGCCAGCAGCTCGGACAGGGGCGAGCAGTACGTC.

The genes are TRBV27 and TRBJ2-3, with a weak D call TRBD2 (6 bases). This CDR3 region has 13 residues. The V gene lost 6 bases and the J gene lost 2 bases, with 9 bases spanning the gap. The germline CDR1 and CDR2 sequences are MNHEY and SMNVEV (reference sequence). This CDR3 reads CASRRGNTDTQYF. CDR3 in DNA: TGTGCCAGCAGACGGGGGAACACAGATACGCAGTATTTT.

The chain couples TRBV3-1 (or the pseudogene TRBV3-2) to TRBJ2-3; 7 bases are a match to TRBD1. Losses at the gene ends were 1 base for V and 6 bases for J; bases not matched to a gene: 1. Germline V gene lookup returns CDR1 LGHDT and CDR2 YNNKEL (reference sequence). This CDR3 has 13 residues. The CDR3: CASSQVQGDTQYF. The CDR3 DNA follows: TGTGCCAGCAGCCAAGTACAGGGGGATACGCAGTATTTT.

The chain carries TRBV7-9 and TRBJ2-5, with 7 bases that match TRBD1. V lost 3 bases and J lost 1; bases outside the gene matches: 5. Germline V lookup: CDR1 SEHNR, CDR2 FQNEAQ (reference sequence). The CDR3 spans 15 residues. The CDR3 coding sequence is TGTGCCAGCAGCTTGCAAGGGGGCTTCCAAGAGACCCAGTACTTC. Translating it yields CASSLQGGFQETQYF.

The CDR3 loop is CAWSYSVYGYTF. The CDR3 coding sequence is TGTGCCTGGAGTTACAGTGTCTATGGCTACACCTTC. This chain joins TRBV30 and TRBJ1-2; D gene ambiguous. Trimming removed 2 bases at V and 4 bases at J, with 8 bases between. The germline V gene has CDR1 GTSNPN and CDR2 SVGIG (reference sequence). This CDR3 region has 12 residues.

J is TRBJ1-5 and V is TRBV29-1; no firm D call. From germline, CDR1 is SQVTM and CDR2 ANQGSEA. The length of the CDR3 is 14 residues. The V and J ends lost 7 bases and 0 bases respectively, with 13 bases between them. CDR3 sequence (DNA): TGCAGCGCCTCGTCGGGGTATAGCAATCAGCCCCAGCATTTT. Encoded protein: CSASSGYSNQPQHF.

The chain is built from TRBV5-6 and TRBJ2-7; D perhaps matches TRBD2 (6 bases). The V gene lost 4 bases and the J gene lost 3 bases, with 14 bases spanning the gap. Per germline, CDR1 SGHDT and CDR2 YYEEEE. The CDR3 runs to 14 residues. CDR3 region: CASSRGLTYYEQYF. In DNA form, the CDR3 reads TGTGCCAGCAGCAGGGGACTGACTTACTACGAGCAGTACTTC. Filled out from reference TRBV5-6 and TRBJ2-7, the complete variable domain reads DAGVTQSPTHLIKTRGQQVTLRCSPKSGHDTVSWYQQALGQGPQFIFQYYEEEERQRGNFPDRFSGHQFPNYSSELNVNALLLGDSALYLCASSRGLTYYEQYFGPGTRLTVT.

The chain couples TRBV30 to TRBJ1-3; D unclear. This CDR3 is built from 14 residues. With 8 bases removed from V and 0 bases from J, the gap between germline ends came to 14 bases. CDR1 and CDR2 (germline): GTSNPN, SVGIG (reference sequence). Written as DNA, the CDR3 is TGTGCCGGCACCGGGGTTAGCTCTGGAAACACCATATATTTT. This sequence encodes CAGTGVSSGNTIYF.

V usage is TRBV24-1 and J usage is TRBJ2-1; TRBD2 agrees at 9 bases. The germline V gene has CDR1 KGHDR and CDR2 SFDVKD. CDR3 length: 16 amino acids. Trimming removed 4 bases from V and 3 bases from J; junction bases left unmatched: 6. CDR3 sequence reads: CATSEVRGGRYNEQFF. CDR3 coding DNA: TGTGCCACCAGTGAGGTGCGGGGGGGCCGCTACAATGAGCAGTTCTTC.

A single count supports this clone. The chain carries TRBV21-1 and TRBJ1-3. TRBV21-1 is recorded as a pseudogene. The length of the CDR3 is 17 residues. The CDR3 protein is CASSKARGGSRGNTIYF. CDR3 in DNA: TGTGCCAGCAGCAAAGCGCGGGGGGGTAGTCGTGGAAACACCATATATTTT.

The V and J genes are TRBV15 and TRBJ2-7, with D maybe TRBD2 (6 bases). The V gene's germline CDR1 is LNHNV and CDR2 YYDKDF (reference sequence). Trimming shortened V by 2 bases and J by 5 bases, and 16 bases separated the two germline ends. The CDR3 spans 15 residues. The CDR3 nucleotides are TGTGCCACCAGCAGAACACCGGGACTTTGGGACGAGCAGTACTTC. It encodes CATSRTPGLWDEQYF.